These 14 T cell receptor beta chains were all obtained from the same sample, sequenced in a study of blood T cell repertoires in COVID-19. Repertoires were generated with immunoSEQ multiplex PCR, while TCRdb's copy carries only in-frame clones and drops some. Of tens of thousands of clones in the sample, about 91% were seen once. Sequences were obtained from peripheral blood. The receptor set was obtained from a man aged 60 to 75 with active COVID-19.

J is TRBJ2-3 and V is TRBV7-2, with D tentatively TRBD1 (5 bases). V lost 0 bases and J 0 bases, leaving 10 bases between the germline ends. Germline V gives CDR1 SGHTA, CDR2 FQGNSA. The CDR3 contains 16 residues. The CDR3 nucleotides are TGTGCCAGCAGCTTAGCGCGACAGCTGAGCACAGATACGCAGTATTTT. It encodes CASSLARQLSTDTQYF.

The gene calls are TRBV5-4 and TRBJ2-2; TRBD2 matches at 11 bases. J was trimmed by 7 bases and V by 0 bases; bases with no gene match: 5. The CDR3 extends over 16 amino acids. Germline V gene sequence: CDR1 SGHNT, CDR2 YYREEE (reference sequence). The CDR3 spells CASSLGLAGWGGELFF. The CDR3 DNA sequence: TGTGCCAGCAGCTTGGGACTAGCGGGATGGGGCGGGGAGCTGTTTTTT.

The CDR3 nucleotides are TGTGCCAGTAGTGGTGTCCTGGAAGGGGCAGATACGCAGTATTTT. Its translation: CASSGVLEGADTQYF. This sequence joins TRBV19 and TRBJ2-3; TRBD1 might be the D (5 bases). In germline, CDR1 is LNHDA, CDR2 SQIVND (reference sequence). Trimming took off 5 bases at V and 4 bases at J, with 16 bases between the two ends. This CDR3 is 15 amino acids long.

This chain uses TRBV6-1 with TRBJ1-1, with 7 bases fitting TRBD1. The germline V gene encodes CDR1 MNHNS and CDR2 SASEGT. The CDR3 sequence is 14 residues long. J gave up 5 bases and V 1 base, and 4 bases lay outside the gene matches. The CDR3 region has the DNA TGTGCCAGCAGTGAAGGACAGGGCGAAACTGAAGCTTTCTTT. Encoded protein: CASSEGQGETEAFF.

J is TRBJ2-1 and V is TRBV28; 7 nucleotides align to TRBD1. The V segment lost 7 bases and the J segment 5 bases; nucleotides outside the gene matches: 8. This CDR3 has 14 amino acids. Germline CDR1 and CDR2: MDHEN and SYDVKM. The CDR3 DNA reads TGTGCCAGCAAGACCCCCGGGACAGACAATGAGCAGTTCTTC. It codes for CASKTPGTDNEQFF.

The chain has TRBV11-2 and TRBJ1-1; 9 bases are a match to TRBD1. Germline CDR1 is SGHAT and CDR2 is FQNNGV. After removal of 3 bases from V and 3 bases from J, the junction contained 5 bases not matched to a gene. CDR3 size: 15 residues. The CDR3 is CASSFPTGGYTEAFF. The CDR3 nucleotides are TGTGCCAGCAGCTTCCCTACAGGGGGCTACACTGAAGCTTTCTTT.

The chain uses TRBV13 and TRBJ2-3, with TRBD1 matching 9 bases. CDR1 is PRHDT and CDR2 is FYEKMQ in the germline V gene (reference sequence). V was pared by 1 base and J by 6 bases, with 14 bases of the junction left unmatched. The CDR3 consists of 18 residues. CDR3 residues: CASSLETGGSGQKDTQYF. The CDR3 DNA is TGTGCCAGCAGCTTAGAGACAGGGGGTTCCGGGCAGAAGGATACGCAGTATTTT.

A few counts support this clone. V and J are TRBV7-9 and TRBJ1-2; 8 bases match TRBD1. The CDR3 runs 14 residues. The V and J ends lost 4 bases and 4 bases, in that order; junction bases with no gene match: 5. Germline V gene sequence: CDR1 SEHNR, CDR2 FQNEAQ (reference sequence). This CDR3 reads CASSSRGPSYGYTF. In nucleotides, the CDR3 is TGTGCCAGCAGCTCCAGGGGGCCGAGCTATGGCTACACCTTC.

The genes are TRBV5-1 and TRBJ2-3; 14 bases align to TRBD2. There are 15 residues in the CDR3. J gave up 5 bases and V 3 bases, and 2 bases lay outside the gene matches. The germline V gene has CDR1 SGHRS and CDR2 YFSETQ. The CDR3 DNA is TGCGCCAGCAGCTCCGGGACTAGCGGGGGAGATACGCAGTATTTT. Translating it yields CASSSGTSGGDTQYF.

The chain joins TRBV9 to TRBJ2-5; D may be TRBD1 (6 bases). With 0 bases removed from V and 5 bases from J, the gap between germline ends came to 14 bases. This CDR3 region has 15 residues. Germline V lookup: CDR1 SGDLS, CDR2 YYNGEE. CDR3 region: CASSVEGQGRETQYF. In nucleotides, the CDR3 is TGTGCCAGCAGCGTAGAGGGGCAGGGGCGGGAGACCCAGTACTTC.

This rearrangement joins TRBV2 to TRBJ1-2; D is possibly TRBD1 (5 bases). Germline-derived CDR1 and CDR2 are SNHLY and FYNNEI. The CDR3 spans 16 residues. The germline V and J ends were trimmed by 1 base and 3 bases, with 15 bases remaining between them. The CDR3 spells CASSEGAAGTDYGYTF. The DNA of the CDR3 is TGTGCCAGCAGTGAAGGGGCCGCGGGGACGGACTATGGCTACACCTTC.

The chain carries TRBV18 and TRBJ2-1; 10 nucleotides agree with TRBD2. The germline V gene encodes CDR1 KGHSH and CDR2 LQKENI. V dropped 0 bases and J dropped 4; count of bases not matched to a gene: 9. This CDR3 is 18 amino acids long. The CDR3 spells CASSPPRASGSTYNEQFF. CDR3 DNA sequence: TGTGCCAGCTCACCACCGCGGGCTAGCGGGAGCACGTACAATGAGCAGTTCTTC.

The rearrangement links TRBV28 to TRBJ1-6; D is unclear. The CDR3 has 12 amino acids. The V end was cut by 4 bases, the J end by 6 bases, with 4 bases between. Germline V gene lookup returns CDR1 MDHEN and CDR2 SYDVKM. In DNA form, the CDR3 reads TGTGCCAGCAGTTCTGTTAATTCACCCCTCCACTTT. It codes for CASSSVNSPLHF.

The chain carries TRBV11-2 and TRBJ1-4; D is undetermined. This CDR3 is built from 13 residues. V was cut by 2 bases and J by 6 bases, with 7 bases left in between. Looked up from germline, CDR1 is SGHAT and CDR2 is FQNNGV. This CDR3 reads CASSLLRYEKLFF. The CDR3 coding sequence is TGTGCCAGCAGCTTACTGCGGTATGAAAAACTGTTTTTT.